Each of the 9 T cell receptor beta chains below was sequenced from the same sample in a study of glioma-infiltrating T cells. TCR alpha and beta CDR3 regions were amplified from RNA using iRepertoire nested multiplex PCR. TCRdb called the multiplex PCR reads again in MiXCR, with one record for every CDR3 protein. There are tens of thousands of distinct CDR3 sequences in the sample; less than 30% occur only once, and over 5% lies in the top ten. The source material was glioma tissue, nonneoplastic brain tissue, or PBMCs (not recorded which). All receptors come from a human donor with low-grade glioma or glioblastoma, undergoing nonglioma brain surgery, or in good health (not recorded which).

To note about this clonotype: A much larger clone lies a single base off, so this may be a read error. The CDR3 protein is CAGTSGLSEAFF. CDR3 DNA sequence: TGTGCCGGCACCTCGGGGCTGAGCGAAGCTTTCTTT. The chain recombines TRBV12-3 or TRBV12-4 with TRBJ1-1, with D tentatively TRBD1 (5 bases). The V end lost 11 bases, the J end lost 8 bases, and 18 bases lay between the germline ends. The CDR3 is 12 residues long.

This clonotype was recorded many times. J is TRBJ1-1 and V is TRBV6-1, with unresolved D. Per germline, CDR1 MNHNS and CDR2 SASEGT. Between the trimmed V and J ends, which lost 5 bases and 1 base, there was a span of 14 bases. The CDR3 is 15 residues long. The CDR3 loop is CASSNSRRENTEAFF. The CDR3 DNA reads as TGTGCCAGCAGTAACTCCCGCCGGGAGAACACTGAAGCTTTCTTT.

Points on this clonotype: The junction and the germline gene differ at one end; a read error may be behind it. The CDR3 nucleotides are TGTGCCAGTAGTATAGGCGCGTCTCACAATAAGCAGTTCTTC. Its protein is CASSIGASHNKQFF. The chain employs TRBV19 and TRBJ2-1; D remains ambiguous. This CDR3 is built from 14 residues. CDR1 and CDR2 (germline): LNHDA, SQIVND (reference sequence).

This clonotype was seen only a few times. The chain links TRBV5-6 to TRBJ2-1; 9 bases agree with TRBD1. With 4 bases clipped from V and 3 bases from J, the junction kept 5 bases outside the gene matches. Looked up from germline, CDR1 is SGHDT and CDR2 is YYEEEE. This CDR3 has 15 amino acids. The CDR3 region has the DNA TGTGCCAGCAGCATCGCGGGACAGGGCTACAATGAGCAGTTCTTC. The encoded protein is CASSIAGQGYNEQFF.

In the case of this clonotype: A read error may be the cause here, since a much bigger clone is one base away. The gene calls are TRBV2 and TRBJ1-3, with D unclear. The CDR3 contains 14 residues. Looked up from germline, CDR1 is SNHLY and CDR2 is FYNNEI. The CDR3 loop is CASSEGTSGDTIYF. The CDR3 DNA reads TGTGCCAGCAGTGAAGGAACCTCTGGAGACACCATATATTTT.

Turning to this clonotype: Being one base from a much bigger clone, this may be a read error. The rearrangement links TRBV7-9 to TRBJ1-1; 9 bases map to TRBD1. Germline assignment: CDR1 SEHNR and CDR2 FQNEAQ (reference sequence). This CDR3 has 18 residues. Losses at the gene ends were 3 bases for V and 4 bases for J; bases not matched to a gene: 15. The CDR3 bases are TGTGCCAGCAGCTTGTTTACCGGGACAGGGTTTCGTCGCACTGAAGCTTTCTTT. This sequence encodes CASSLFTGTGFRRTEAFF.

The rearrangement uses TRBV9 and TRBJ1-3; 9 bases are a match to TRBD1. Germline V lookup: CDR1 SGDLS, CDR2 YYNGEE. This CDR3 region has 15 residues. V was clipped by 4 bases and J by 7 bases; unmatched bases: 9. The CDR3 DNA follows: TGTGCCAGCAGCCCACGGGACAGGGACGACAACACCATATATTTT. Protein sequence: CASSPRDRDDNTIYF.

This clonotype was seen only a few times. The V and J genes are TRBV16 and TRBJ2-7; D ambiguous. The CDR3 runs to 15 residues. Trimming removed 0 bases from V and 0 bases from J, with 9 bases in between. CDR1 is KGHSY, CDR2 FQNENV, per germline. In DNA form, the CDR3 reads TGTGCCAGCAGCCAATCTATAGGGCTCTCCTACGAGCAGTACTTC. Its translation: CASSQSIGLSYEQYF.

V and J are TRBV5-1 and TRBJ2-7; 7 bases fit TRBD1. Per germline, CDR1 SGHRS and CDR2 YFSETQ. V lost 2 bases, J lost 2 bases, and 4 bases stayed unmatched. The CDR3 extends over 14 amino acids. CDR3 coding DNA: TGCGCCAGCAGCTTTACAGGGGATCCCTACGAGCAGTACTTC. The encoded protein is CASSFTGDPYEQYF.